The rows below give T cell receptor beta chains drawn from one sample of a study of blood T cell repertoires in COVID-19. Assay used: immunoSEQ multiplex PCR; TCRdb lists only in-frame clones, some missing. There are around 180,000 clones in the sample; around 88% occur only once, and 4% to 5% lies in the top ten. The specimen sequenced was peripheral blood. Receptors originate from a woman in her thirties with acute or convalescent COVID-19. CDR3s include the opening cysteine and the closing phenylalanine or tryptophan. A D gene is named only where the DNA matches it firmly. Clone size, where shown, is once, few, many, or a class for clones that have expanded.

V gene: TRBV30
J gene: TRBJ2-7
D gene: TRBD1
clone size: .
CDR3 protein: CAWSRDRSYEQYF
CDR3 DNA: TGTGCCTGGAGTAGGGACAGGAGCTACGAGCAGTACTTC

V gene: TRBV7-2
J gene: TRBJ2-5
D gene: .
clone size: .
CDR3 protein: CASSLSPGHSGETQYF
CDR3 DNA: TGTGCCAGCAGCTTATCCCCGGGACATTCGGGGGAGACCCAGTACTTC

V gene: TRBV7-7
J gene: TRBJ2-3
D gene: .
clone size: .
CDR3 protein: CASSLGLPGTDTQYF
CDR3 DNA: TGTGCTAGCAGCTTAGGACTACCCGGCACAGATACGCAGTATTTT

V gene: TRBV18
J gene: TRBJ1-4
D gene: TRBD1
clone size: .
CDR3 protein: CASSPGQGEEKLFF
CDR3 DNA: TGTGCCAGCTCTCCAGGACAGGGGGAGGAAAAACTGTTTTTT

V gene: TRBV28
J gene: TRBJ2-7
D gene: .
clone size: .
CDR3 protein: CATSGTPSSYEQYF
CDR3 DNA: TGTGCCACCTCCGGGACACCAAGCTCCTACGAGCAGTACTTC

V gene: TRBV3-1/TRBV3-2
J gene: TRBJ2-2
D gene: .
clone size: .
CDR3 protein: CASSHLKRTGELFF
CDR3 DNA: TGTGCCAGCAGCCATCTCAAGCGTACCGGGGAGCTGTTTTTT

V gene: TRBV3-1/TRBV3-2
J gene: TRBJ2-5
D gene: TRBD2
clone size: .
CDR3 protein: CASSLSGSETQYF
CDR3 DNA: TGTGCCAGCAGCCTTAGCGGGAGCGAGACCCAGTACTTC

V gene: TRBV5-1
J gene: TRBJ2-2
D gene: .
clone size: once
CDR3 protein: CASRRTANTGELFF
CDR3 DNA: TGCGCCAGCAGAAGGACAGCGAACACCGGGGAGCTGTTTTTT

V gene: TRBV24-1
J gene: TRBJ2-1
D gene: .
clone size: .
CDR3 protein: CATSDAGTYQQFF
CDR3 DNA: TGTGCCACCAGTGATGCCGGGACTTATCAGCAGTTCTTC

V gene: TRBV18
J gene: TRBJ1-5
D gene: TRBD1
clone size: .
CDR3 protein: CASSSRTGFNQPQHF
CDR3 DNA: TGTGCCAGCTCATCTCGGACAGGATTTAATCAGCCCCAGCATTTT

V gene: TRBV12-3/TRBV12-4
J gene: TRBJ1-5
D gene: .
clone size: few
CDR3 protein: CASSLTDNQPQHF
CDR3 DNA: TGTGCCAGCAGTCTGACAGACAATCAGCCCCAGCATTTT

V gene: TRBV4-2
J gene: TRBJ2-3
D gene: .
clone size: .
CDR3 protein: CASSQDIGLGGNTQYF
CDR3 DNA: TGTGCCAGCAGCCAAGATATCGGGCTAGGAGGAAATACGCAGTATTTT

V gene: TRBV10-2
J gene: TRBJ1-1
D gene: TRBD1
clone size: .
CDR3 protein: CASSDTGGAEAFF
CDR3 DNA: TGCGCCAGCAGCGATACAGGGGGCGCCGAAGCTTTCTTT

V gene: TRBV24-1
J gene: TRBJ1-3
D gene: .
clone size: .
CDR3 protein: CATSGTGSGNTIYF
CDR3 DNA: TGTGCCACCAGCGGTACAGGTTCTGGAAACACCATATATTTT

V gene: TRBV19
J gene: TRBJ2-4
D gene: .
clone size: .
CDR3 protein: CASSSIQGWPKNIQYF
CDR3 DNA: TGTGCCAGTAGCAGTATACAGGGTTGGCCCAAAAACATTCAGTACTTC

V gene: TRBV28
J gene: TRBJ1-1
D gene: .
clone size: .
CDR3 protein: CASSLWGEGESEAFF
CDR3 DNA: TGTGCCAGCAGTTTATGGGGAGAGGGTGAATCTGAAGCTTTCTTT

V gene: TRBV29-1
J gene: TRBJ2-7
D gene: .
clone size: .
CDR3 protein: CSVESYYEQYF
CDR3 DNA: TGCAGCGTTGAATCCTATTACGAGCAGTACTTC

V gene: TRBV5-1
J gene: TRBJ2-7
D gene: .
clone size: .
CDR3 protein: CASSLGLSAYEQYF
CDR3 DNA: TGCGCCAGCAGCTTGGGACTATCCGCCTACGAGCAGTACTTC

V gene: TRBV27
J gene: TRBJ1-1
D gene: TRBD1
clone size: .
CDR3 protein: CASSLSMGQGENTEAFF
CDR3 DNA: TGTGCCAGCAGTTTATCGATGGGACAGGGGGAGAACACTGAAGCTTTCTTT

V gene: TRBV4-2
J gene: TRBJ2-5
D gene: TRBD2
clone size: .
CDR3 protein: CASSQERESAQYF
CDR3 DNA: TGTGCCAGCAGCCAAGAGCGGGAGTCTGCCCAGTACTTC

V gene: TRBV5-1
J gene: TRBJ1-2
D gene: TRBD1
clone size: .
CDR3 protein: CASSFLGQGAAGYTF
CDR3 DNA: TGCGCCAGCAGTTTCCTAGGACAGGGGGCTGCTGGCTACACCTTC

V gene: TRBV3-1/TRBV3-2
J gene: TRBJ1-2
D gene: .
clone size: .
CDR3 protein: CASFSQGIDYGYTF
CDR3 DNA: TGTGCCAGCTTTTCCCAGGGGATTGATTATGGCTACACCTTC

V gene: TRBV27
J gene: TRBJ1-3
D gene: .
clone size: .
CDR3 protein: CAMDSATGNTIYF
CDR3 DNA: TGTGCTATGGACAGCGCGACAGGAAACACCATATATTTT

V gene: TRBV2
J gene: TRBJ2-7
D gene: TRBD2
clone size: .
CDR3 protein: CASSEELAHVEQYF
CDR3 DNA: TGTGCCAGCAGTGAAGAACTAGCGCACGTCGAGCAGTACTTC

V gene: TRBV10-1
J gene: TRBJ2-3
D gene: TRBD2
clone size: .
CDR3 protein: CASSGTIGTDTQYF
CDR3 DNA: TGCGCCAGCAGCGGGACTATAGGCACAGATACGCAGTATTTT

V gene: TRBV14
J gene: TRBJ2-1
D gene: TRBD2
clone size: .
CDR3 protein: CASSQDPSGSRFEQFF
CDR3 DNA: TGTGCCAGCAGCCAAGATCCTAGCGGGAGTAGGTTTGAGCAGTTCTTC

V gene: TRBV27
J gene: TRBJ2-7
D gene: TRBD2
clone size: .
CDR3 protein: CASSLSGREAPYEQYF
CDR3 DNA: TGTGCCAGCAGTTTATCCGGGAGGGAGGCGCCCTACGAGCAGTACTTC

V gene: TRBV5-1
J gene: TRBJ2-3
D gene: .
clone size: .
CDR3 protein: CASNQEGGDTQYF
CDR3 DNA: TGCGCCAGCAATCAGGAGGGAGGAGATACGCAGTATTTT

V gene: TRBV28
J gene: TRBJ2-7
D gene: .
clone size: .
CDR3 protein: CASSPGGGGPYEQYF
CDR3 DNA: TGTGCCAGCAGTCCCGGAGGGGGGGGCCCCTACGAGCAGTACTTC

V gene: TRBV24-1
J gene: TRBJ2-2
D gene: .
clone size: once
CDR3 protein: CATSDLPPGRELFF
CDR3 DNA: TGTGCCACCAGTGATTTGCCACCCGGTAGGGAGCTGTTTTTT

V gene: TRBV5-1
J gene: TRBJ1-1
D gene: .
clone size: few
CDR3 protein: CASSTGPGPEAFF
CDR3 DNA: TGCGCCAGCAGCACAGGACCCGGACCTGAAGCTTTCTTT

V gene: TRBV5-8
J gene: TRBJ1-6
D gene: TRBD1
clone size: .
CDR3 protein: CASSLVGRGYSPLHF
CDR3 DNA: TGTGCCAGCAGCTTGGTTGGCAGGGGGTATTCACCCCTCCACTTT

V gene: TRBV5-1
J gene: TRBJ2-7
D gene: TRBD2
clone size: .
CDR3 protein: CASSLDSGREYEQYF
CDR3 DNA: TGCGCCAGCAGCTTGGATAGCGGGAGGGAGTACGAGCAGTACTTC

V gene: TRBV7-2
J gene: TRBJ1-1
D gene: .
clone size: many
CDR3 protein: CASSQDSSLNTEAFF
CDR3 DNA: TGTGCCAGCAGCCAAGACAGCTCACTAAACACTGAAGCTTTCTTT

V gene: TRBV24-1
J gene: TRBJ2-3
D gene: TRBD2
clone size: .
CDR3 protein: CATSGGLAGVTDTQYF
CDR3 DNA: TGTGCCACCAGTGGTGGACTAGCGGGAGTGACAGATACGCAGTATTTT

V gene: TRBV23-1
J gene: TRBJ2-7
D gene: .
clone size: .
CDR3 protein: CANCYEQYF
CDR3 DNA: TGCGCCAACTGCTACGAGCAGTACTTC

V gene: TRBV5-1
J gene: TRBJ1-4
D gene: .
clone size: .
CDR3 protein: CASSAGWAREKLFF
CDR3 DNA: TGCGCCAGCAGCGCAGGGTGGGCCCGTGAAAAACTGTTTTTT

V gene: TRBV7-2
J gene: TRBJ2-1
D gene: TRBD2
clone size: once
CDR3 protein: CASSFLTGGPSSYNEQFF
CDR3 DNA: TGTGCCAGCAGCTTTCTAACGGGAGGGCCGAGCTCCTACAATGAGCAGTTCTTC

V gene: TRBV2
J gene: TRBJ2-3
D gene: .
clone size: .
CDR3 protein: CASSERTNTQYF
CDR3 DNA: TGTGCCAGCAGTGAGAGAACTAATACGCAGTATTTT

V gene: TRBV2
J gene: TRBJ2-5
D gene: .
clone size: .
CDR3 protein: CASKGDQETQYF
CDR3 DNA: TGTGCCAGCAAGGGGGATCAAGAGACCCAGTACTTC

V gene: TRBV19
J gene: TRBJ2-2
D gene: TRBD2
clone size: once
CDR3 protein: CASSTRLAGFGELFF
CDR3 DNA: TGTGCCAGTAGTACAAGACTAGCGGGTTTCGGGGAGCTGTTTTTT